Here is one TCR beta chain with its context. The target antigen is unknown. With random hexamers, reverse transcription was performed on roughly 0.45 to 1 ug of RNA. TCRdb processed the immunoSEQ multiplex PCR reads anew with MiXCR; each CDR3 protein has one entry. The repertoire has under 300,000 distinct CDR3 sequences, less than 96% of them found once; the top ten carry 0.095% to 0.12%. The data are from a study of CD8 T cells in Susac syndrome. Study in general: Treatment at blood withdrawal was none, corticosteroids, or intravenous immunoglobulin alone in Susac syndrome patients. Notes on the study in general: Clonal expansion was missing from Susac syndrome CD4+ T cell repertoires.

Germline CDR1 and CDR2: DFQATT and SNEGSKA (reference sequence). V shed 8 bases and J shed 3 bases, with 14 bases lying between them. The CDR3 has 13 amino acids. The V gene is TRBV20-1, the J gene TRBJ2-1; weak D call: TRBD2 (6 bases). The sample taken for sequencing was CD4+ T cells from PBMCs. This clonotype originated in a human donor with Susac syndrome. CDR3 DNA sequence: TGCAGTCCGAAGGCTAGCGACTACAATGAGCAGTTCTTC. It is translated as CSPKASDYNEQFF.